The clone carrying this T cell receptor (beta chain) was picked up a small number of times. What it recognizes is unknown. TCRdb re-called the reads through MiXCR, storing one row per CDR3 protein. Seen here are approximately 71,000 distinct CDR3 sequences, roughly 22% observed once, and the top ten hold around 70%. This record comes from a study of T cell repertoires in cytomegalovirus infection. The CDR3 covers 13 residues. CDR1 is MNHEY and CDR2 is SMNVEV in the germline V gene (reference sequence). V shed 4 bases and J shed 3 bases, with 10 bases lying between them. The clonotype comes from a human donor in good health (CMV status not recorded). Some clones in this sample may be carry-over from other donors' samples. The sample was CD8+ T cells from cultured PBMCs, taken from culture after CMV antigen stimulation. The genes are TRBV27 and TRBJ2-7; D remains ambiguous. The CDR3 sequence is CASSSSGYYEQYF. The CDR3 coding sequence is TGTGCCAGCAGTTCCTCAGGTTACTACGAGCAGTACTTC.